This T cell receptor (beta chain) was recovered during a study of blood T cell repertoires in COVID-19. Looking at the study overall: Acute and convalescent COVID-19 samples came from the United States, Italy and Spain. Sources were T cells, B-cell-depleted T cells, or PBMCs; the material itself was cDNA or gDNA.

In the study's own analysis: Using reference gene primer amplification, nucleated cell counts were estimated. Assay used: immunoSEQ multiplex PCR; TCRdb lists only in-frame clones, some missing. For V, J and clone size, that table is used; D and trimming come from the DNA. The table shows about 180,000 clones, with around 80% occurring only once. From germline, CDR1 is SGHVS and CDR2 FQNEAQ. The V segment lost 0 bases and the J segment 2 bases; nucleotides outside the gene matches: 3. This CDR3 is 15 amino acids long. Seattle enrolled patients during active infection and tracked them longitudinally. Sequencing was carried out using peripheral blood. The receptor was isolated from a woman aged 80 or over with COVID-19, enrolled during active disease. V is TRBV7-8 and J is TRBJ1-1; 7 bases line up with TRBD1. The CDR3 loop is CASSLAGDRNTEAFF. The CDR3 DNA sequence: TGTGCCAGCAGCTTAGCGGGGGACAGAAACACTGAAGCTTTCTTT.